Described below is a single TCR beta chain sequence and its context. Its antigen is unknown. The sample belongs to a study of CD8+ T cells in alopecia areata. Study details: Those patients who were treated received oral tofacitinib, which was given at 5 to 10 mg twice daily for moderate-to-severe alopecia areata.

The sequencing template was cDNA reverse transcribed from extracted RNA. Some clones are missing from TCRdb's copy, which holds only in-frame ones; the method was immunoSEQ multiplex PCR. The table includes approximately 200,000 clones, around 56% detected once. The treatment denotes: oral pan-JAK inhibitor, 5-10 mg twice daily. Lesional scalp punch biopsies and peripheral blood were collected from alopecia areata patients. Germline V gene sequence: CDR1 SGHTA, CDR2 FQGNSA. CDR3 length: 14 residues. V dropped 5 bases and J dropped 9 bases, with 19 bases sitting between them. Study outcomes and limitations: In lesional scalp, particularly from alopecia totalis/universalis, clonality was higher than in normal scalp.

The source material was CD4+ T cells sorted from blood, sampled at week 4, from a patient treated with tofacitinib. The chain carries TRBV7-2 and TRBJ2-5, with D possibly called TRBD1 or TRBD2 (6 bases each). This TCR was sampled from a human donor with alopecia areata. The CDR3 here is CASSDHLGGKAQYF. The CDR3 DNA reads TGTGCCAGCAGCGATCATCTGGGGGGCAAGGCCCAGTACTTC. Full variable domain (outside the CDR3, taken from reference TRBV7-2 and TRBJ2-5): GAGVSQSPSNKVTEKGKDVELRCDPISGHTALYWYRQSLGQGLEFLIYFQGNSAPDKSGLPSDRFSAERTGGSVSTLTIQRTQQEDSAVYLCASSDHLGGKAQYFGPGTRLLVL.